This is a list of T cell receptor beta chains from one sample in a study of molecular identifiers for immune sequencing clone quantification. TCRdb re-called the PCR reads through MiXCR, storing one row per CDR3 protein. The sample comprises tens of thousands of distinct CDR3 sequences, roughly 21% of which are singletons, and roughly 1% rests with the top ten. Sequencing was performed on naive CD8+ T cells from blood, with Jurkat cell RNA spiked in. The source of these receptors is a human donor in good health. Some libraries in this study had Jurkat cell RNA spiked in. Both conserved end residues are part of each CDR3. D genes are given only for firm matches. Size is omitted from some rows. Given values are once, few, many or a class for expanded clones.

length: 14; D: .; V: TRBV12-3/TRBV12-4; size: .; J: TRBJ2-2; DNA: TGTGCCAGCAGCCTGACAACGAACACCGGGGAGCTGTTTTTT; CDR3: CASSLTTNTGELFF
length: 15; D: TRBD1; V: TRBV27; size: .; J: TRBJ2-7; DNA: TGTGCCAGCAGTTTAGCCCGGGACAGGGTCTACGAGCAGTACTTC; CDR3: CASSLARDRVYEQYF
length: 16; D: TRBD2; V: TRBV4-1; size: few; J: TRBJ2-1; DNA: TGCGCCAGCAGCCAGTTTCGGGAGGGCCCTCTCAATGAGCAGTTCTTC; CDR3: CASSQFREGPLNEQFF
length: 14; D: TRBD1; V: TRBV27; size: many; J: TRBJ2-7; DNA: TGTGCCAGCAGTTTGAGGGGGCGCTCCTACGAGCAGTACTTC; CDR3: CASSLRGRSYEQYF
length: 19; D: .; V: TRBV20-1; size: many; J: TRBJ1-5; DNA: TGCAGTGCTAGAGCAAGGGGCTCCCGCTTGGTGGTTTTAGGTCAGCCCCAGCATTTT; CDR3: CSARARGSRLVVLGQPQHF
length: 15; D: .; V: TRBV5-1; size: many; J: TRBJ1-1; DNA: TGCGCCAGCAGCTTGGATCCGGGGCCAAACACTGAAGCTTTCTTT; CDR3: CASSLDPGPNTEAFF
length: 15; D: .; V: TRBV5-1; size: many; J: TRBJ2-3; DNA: TGCGCCAGCAGCTTCTGGGGAAACTCAGCAGATACGCAGTATTTT; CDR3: CASSFWGNSADTQYF
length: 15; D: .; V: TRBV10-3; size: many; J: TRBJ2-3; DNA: TGTGCCATCAGTGAGTCTTTGCCGATCACAGATACGCAGTATTTT; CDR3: CAISESLPITDTQYF
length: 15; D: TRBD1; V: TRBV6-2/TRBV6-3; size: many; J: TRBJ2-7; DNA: TGTGCCAGCAGTTACGACAGGGGGAGAACCTACGAGCAGTACTTC; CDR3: CASSYDRGRTYEQYF
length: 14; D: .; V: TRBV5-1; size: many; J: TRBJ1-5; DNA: TGCGCCAGCAGCTTGTCCCCAGGGAATCAGCCCCAGCATTTT; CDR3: CASSLSPGNQPQHF
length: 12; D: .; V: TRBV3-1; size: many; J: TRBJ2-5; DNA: TGTGCCAGCAGCTCCGATCTAGGGACCCAGTACTTC; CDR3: CASSSDLGTQYF
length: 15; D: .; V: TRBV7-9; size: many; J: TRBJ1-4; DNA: TGTGCCAGCAGCGGAAAGACGGTGACTAATGAAAAACTGTTTTTT; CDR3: CASSGKTVTNEKLFF
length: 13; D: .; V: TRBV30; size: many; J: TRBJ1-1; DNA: TGTGCCTGGATGGTGGTTATGAACACTGAAGCTTTCTTT; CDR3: CAWMVVMNTEAFF
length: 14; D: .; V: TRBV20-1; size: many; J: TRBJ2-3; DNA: TGCAGTGCTAGTCCAGGATTTATCACAGATACGCAGTATTTT; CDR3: CSASPGFITDTQYF
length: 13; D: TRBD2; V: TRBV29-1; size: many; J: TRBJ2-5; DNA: TGCAGCGTTGACTCAGCGGGGCCAGAGACCCAGTACTTC; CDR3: CSVDSAGPETQYF
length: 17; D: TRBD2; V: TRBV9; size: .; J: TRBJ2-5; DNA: TGTGCCAGCAGCGTCCAGGGACTAGCGGGGTACCAAGAGACCCAGTACTTC; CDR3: CASSVQGLAGYQETQYF
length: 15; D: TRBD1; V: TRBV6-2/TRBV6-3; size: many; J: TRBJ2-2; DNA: TGTGCCAGCAGCTCGGGACAGGGAGGGACCGGGGAGCTGTTTTTT; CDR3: CASSSGQGGTGELFF
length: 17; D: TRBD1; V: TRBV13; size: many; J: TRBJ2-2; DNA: TGTGCCAGCAGCTTAGGAGTAGGGGGCCCGAGGACCGGGGAGCTGTTTTTT; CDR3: CASSLGVGGPRTGELFF
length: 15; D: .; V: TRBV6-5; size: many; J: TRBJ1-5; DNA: TGTGCCAGCAGCCTCGGCAGGGGCTGGGATCAGCCCCAGCATTTT; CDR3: CASSLGRGWDQPQHF
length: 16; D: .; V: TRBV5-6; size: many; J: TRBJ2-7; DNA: TGTGCCAGCAGCTTTGGGGTAGGAGAAGGGACCTACGAGCAGTACTTC; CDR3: CASSFGVGEGTYEQYF
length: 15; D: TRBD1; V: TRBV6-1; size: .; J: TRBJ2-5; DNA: TGTGCCAGCAGCGGGGGGACAGGGTTGACGGAGACCCAGTACTTC; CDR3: CASSGGTGLTETQYF
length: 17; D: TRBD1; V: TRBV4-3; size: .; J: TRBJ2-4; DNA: TGCGCCAGCAGCCAAGACGGAGTTGGGACAGTAAGAAACATTCAGTACTTC; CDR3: CASSQDGVGTVRNIQYF
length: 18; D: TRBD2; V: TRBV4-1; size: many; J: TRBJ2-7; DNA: TGCGCCAGCAGCCAGACCCGGGTCGGCGCGGGGGGATCCTACGAGCAGTACTTC; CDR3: CASSQTRVGAGGSYEQYF
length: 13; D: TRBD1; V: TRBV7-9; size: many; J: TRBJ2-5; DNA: TGTGCCAGCAGCAGGGGACAGCAAGAGACCCAGTACTTC; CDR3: CASSRGQQETQYF
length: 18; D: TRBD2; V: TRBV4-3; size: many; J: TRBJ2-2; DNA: TGCGCCAGCAGCCAAGATTGGCTAGCGGGGGTTGAGCTCGGGGAGCTGTTTTTT; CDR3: CASSQDWLAGVELGELFF
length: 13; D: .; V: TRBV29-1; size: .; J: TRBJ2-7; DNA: TGCAGCGTGCGGGGTTACGCCACCTACGAGCAGTACTTC; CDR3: CSVRGYATYEQYF
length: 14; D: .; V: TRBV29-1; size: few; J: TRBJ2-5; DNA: TGCAGCGCAATCCCAATACGGGGACAAGAGACCCAGTACTTC; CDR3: CSAIPIRGQETQYF
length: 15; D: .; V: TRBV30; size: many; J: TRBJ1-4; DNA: TGTGCCTGGAGGGACTTGACTCACTCGTATGCAAAACTGTTTTTT; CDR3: CAWRDLTHSYAKLFF
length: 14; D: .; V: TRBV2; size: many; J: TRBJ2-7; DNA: TGTGCCAGCAGTGAAGGTAGCGCCCTCCGCGAGCAGTACTTC; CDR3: CASSEGSALREQYF
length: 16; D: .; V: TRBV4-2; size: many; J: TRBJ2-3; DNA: TGTGCCAGCAGCCAGGATTTAGGGTTTGTCGCAGATACGCAGTATTTT; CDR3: CASSQDLGFVADTQYF
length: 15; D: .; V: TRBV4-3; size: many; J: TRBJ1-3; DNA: TGCGCCAGCAGCCAAGATAGGTTCTCTGGAAACACCATATATTTT; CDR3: CASSQDRFSGNTIYF
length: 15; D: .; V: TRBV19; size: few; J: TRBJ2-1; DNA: TGTGCCAGTAGCTATATAGCCGCCGCCTACAATGAGCAGTTCTTC; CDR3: CASSYIAAAYNEQFF
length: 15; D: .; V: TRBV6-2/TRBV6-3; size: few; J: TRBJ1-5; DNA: TGTGCCAGCAGCCCCAACGGGTATAGCAATCAGCCCCAGCATTTT; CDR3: CASSPNGYSNQPQHF
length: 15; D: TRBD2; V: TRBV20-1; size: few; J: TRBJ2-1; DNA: TGCAGTACTAGCGACCGGGACGGGGAATACAATGAGCAGTTCTTC; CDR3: CSTSDRDGEYNEQFF
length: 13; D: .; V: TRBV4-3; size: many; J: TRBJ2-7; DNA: TGCGCCAGCAGCCAAGATAGGTCCTACGAGCAGTACTTC; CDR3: CASSQDRSYEQYF
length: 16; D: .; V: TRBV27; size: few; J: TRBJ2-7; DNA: TGTGCCAGCAGTCCCAGAATTGGCAGGGATAGTTACGAGCAGTACTTC; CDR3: CASSPRIGRDSYEQYF
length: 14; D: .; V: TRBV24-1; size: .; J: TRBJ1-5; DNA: TGTGCCACCAGCGAACAGGGTGGCAATCAGCCCCAGCATTTT; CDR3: CATSEQGGNQPQHF
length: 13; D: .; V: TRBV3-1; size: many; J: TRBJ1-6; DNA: TGTGCCAGCAGCCAAGGGGGGGGTTCACCCCTCCACTTT; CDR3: CASSQGGGSPLHF
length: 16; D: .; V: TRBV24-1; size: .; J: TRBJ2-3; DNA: TGTGCCACCAGTGATTACGACGGCTCTAGCACAGATACGCAGTATTTT; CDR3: CATSDYDGSSTDTQYF
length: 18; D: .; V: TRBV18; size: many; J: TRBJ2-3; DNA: TGTGCCAGCTCACCACCCCGCGCGGGGGCAGTTTTCACAGATACGCAGTATTTT; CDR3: CASSPPRAGAVFTDTQYF
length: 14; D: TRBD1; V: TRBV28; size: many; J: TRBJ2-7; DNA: TGTGCCAGCAGTTTGGGGGACAGCTCCTACGAGCAGTACTTC; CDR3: CASSLGDSSYEQYF
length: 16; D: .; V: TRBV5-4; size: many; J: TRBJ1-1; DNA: TGTGCCAGCAGCACGGGACGAGGCGGGGTTAACACTGAAGCTTTCTTT; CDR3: CASSTGRGGVNTEAFF